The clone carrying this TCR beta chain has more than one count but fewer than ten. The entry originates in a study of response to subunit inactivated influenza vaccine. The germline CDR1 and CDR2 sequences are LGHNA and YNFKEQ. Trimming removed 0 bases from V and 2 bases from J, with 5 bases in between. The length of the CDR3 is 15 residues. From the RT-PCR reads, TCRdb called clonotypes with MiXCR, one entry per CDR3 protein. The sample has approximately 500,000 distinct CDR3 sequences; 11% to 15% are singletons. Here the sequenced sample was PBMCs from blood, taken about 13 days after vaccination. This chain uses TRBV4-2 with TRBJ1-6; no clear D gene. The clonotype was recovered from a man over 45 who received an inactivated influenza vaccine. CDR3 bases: TGTGCCAGCAGCCAAGAGCAGGCCTATAATTCACCCCTCCACTTT. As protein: CASSQEQAYNSPLHF.